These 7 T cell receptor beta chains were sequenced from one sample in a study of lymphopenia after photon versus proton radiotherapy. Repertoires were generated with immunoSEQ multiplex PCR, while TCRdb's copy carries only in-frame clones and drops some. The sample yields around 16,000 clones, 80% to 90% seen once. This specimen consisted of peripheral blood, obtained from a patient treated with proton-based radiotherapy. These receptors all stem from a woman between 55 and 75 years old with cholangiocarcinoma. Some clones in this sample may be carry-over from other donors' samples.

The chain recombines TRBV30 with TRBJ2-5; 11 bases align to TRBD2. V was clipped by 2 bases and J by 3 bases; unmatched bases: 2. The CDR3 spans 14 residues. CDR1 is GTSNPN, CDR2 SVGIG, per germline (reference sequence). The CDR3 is CAWSKTSGEETQYF. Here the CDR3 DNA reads TGTGCCTGGAGTAAGACTAGCGGGGAAGAGACCCAGTACTTC. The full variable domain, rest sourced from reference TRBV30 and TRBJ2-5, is SQTIHQWPATLVQPVGSPLSLECTVEGTSNPNLYWYRQAAGRGLQLLFYSVGIGQISSEVPQNLSASRPQDRQFILSSKKLLLSDSGFYLCAWSKTSGEETQYFGPGTRLLVL.

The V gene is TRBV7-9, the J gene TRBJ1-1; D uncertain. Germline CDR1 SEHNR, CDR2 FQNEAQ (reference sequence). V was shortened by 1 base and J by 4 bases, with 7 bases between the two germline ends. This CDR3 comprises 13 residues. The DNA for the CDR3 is TGTGCCAGCAGCTTAGGGCAGTCCACTGAAGCTTTCTTT. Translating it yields CASSLGQSTEAFF.

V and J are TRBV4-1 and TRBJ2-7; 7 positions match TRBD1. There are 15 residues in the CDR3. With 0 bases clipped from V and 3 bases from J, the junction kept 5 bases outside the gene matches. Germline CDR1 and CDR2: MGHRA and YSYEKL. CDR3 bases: TGCGCCAGCAGCCAAGAATCGACAGGGCTCTACGAGCAGTACTTC. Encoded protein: CASSQESTGLYEQYF.

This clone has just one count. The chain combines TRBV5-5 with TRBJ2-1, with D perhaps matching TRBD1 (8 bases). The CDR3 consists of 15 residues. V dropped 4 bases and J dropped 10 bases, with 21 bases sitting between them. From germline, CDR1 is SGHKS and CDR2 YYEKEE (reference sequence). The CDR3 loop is CASSRGQGFGREQFF. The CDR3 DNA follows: TGTGCCAGCAGCCGCGGACAGGGCTTCGGGAGGGAGCAGTTCTTC.

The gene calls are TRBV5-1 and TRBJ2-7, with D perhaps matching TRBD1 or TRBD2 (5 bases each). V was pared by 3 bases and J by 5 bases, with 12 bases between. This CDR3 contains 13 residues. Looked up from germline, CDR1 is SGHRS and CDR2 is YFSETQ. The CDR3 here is CASSYEGSDEQYF. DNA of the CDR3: TGCGCCAGCAGCTATGAGGGGTCGGACGAGCAGTACTTC.

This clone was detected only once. The CDR3: CASSYRETGELFF. CDR3 DNA sequence: TGTGCCAGCAGTTATAGGGAGACCGGGGAGCTGTTTTTT. J is TRBJ2-2 and V is TRBV6-6; D perhaps matches TRBD2 (5 bases). Germline V gene sequence: CDR1 MNHNY, CDR2 SVGAGI (reference sequence). The CDR3 covers 13 residues. Trimming took off 3 bases at V and 5 bases at J, with 7 bases between the two ends.

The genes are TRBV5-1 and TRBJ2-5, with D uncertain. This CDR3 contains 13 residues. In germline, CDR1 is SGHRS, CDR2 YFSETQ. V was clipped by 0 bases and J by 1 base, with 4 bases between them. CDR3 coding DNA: TGCGCCAGCAGCTTGGTCGGCCAAGAGACCCAGTACTTC. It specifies CASSLVGQETQYF.